This T cell receptor (beta chain) emerged from a study of blood T cell repertoires in COVID-19. Study background: Sites in the United States, Italy and Spain provided acute and convalescent COVID-19 samples. In each case, the material was cDNA or gDNA derived from T cells, B-cell-depleted T cells, or PBMCs.

Grouping used clinical history reported by participants in a survey and questionnaire. The authors' processing: For nucleated cells, counts were estimated from reference gene primer amplification. The table came from immunoSEQ multiplex PCR; TCRdb's copy has only in-frame clones and leaves some out. From that table come the V and J calls and clone size; the DNA was used to work out D and trimming. The repertoire has roughly 330,000 clones, 87% of them found once; the top ten carry roughly 5.2%. Trimming pared 4 bases from V and 0 bases from J, leaving 16 bases between. The V gene's germline CDR1 is SQVTM and CDR2 ANQGSEA. The CDR3 spans 16 residues.

The chain combines TRBV29-1 with TRBJ1-5, with TRBD1 as a possible D gene (5 bases). This sequence originates from a woman under 40 who had recovered from COVID-19. Material for sequencing was PBMCs or T cells enriched from blood (not recorded which). Here the CDR3 reads CSVGQGLSYSNQPQHF. The CDR3, as DNA: TGCAGCGTTGGGCAGGGCCTATCTTATAGCAATCAGCCCCAGCATTTT.